What follows are 23 T cell receptor beta chains derived from one specimen sequenced in a study of OX40 agonist ivuxolimab in advanced cancers. Libraries came from the immunoSEQ multiplex PCR assay. In TCRdb, the immuneACCESS table is reduced to in-frame sequences with V and J assigned. These tables do not hold every clone; where another copy was compared, an unresolved V gene accounts for under half, and the others remain unexplained. The sample profile shows around 50,000 clones; approximately 90% of them were found once. 12% of the sample comes from the top ten. The sequenced sample was CD4+ or CD8+ T cells sorted from blood, obtained in a trial of the OX40 agonist ivuxolimab. The receptors were sampled from an adult with an advanced solid tumor such as melanoma, head and neck, liver or kidney cancer.

The V gene is TRBV5-1, the J gene TRBJ2-3; D possibly corresponds to TRBD2 (6 bases). CDR1 SGHRS and CDR2 YFSETQ come from the germline V gene. The CDR3 is made up of 13 amino acids. Trimming cost V 7 bases and J 2 bases, with 11 bases left between them. CDR3 bases: TGCGCCAGCGTTAGCGGCGACACAGATACGCAGTATTTT. This sequence encodes CASVSGDTDTQYF. The full variable domain, in which reference TRBV5-1 and TRBJ2-3 provide the parts outside the CDR3, is KAGVTQTPRYLIKTRGQQVTLSCSPISGHRSVSWYQQTPGQGLQFLFEYFSETQRNKGNFPGRFSGRQFSNSRSEMNVSTLELGDSALYLCASVSGDTDTQYFGPGTRLTVL.

The chain couples TRBV27 to TRBJ2-7, with D maybe TRBD2 (5 bases). In germline, CDR1 is MNHEY, CDR2 SMNVEV (reference sequence). The CDR3 loop spans 14 amino acids. Trimming stripped 3 bases from V and 3 bases from J, with 12 bases between. CDR3 sequence (DNA): TGTGCCAGCAGTTTCCAGCGGACGGGCTACGAGCAGTACTTC. Amino acids: CASSFQRTGYEQYF.

The chain links TRBV9 to TRBJ2-1; perhaps TRBD1 as D (6 bases). V gave up 3 bases and J gave up 3 bases, with 19 bases separating them. The CDR3 is 17 residues long. The V gene's germline CDR1 is SGDLS and CDR2 YYNGEE. CDR3 protein: CASSGTARAHLYNEQFF. CDR3 nucleotide sequence: TGTGCCAGCAGCGGGACAGCTCGGGCCCACCTCTACAATGAGCAGTTCTTC. Full variable domain (outside the CDR3, taken from reference TRBV9 and TRBJ2-1): DSGVTQTPKHLITATGQRVTLRCSPRSGDLSVYWYQQSLDQGLQFLIQYYNGEERAKGNILERFSAQQFPDLHSELNLSSLELGDSALYFCASSGTARAHLYNEQFFGPGTRLTVL.

The chain employs TRBV5-4 and TRBJ1-1; 8 nucleotides agree with TRBD1. Germline V gene sequence: CDR1 SGHNT, CDR2 YYREEE (reference sequence). V shed 3 bases, J shed 0 bases, and the junction held 10 bases outside the gene matches. The CDR3 covers 17 residues. DNA of the CDR3: TGTGCCAGCAGCTCCATTGGACAGGGACTAATGAACACTGAAGCTTTCTTT. This codes for CASSSIGQGLMNTEAFF. Looking up the rest from reference TRBV5-4 and TRBJ1-1 gives the full variable domain: ETGVTQSPTHLIKTRGQQVTLRCSSQSGHNTVSWYQQALGQGPQFIFQYYREEENGRGNFPPRFSGLQFPNYSSELNVNALELDDSALYLCASSSIGQGLMNTEAFFGQGTRLTVV.

With regard to this clone: The sample contains more than one DNA sequence encoding this CDR3. The rearrangement links TRBV28 to TRBJ2-3; D is unclear. The V end lost 4 bases, the J end lost 3 bases, and 2 bases lay between the germline ends. Germline V gene data show CDR1 as MDHEN and CDR2 as SYDVKM. This CDR3 has 11 residues. The CDR3 sequence: CASSYTDTQYF. CDR3 DNA sequence: TGTGCCAGCAGTTATACAGATACGCAGTATTTT.

The J gene is TRBJ1-4, the V gene TRBV12-2; the listed D gene, TRBD1, was not tested against the DNA. TRBV12-2 is assigned pseudogene status. This CDR3 region has 21 residues. CDR3 nucleotides: TGTGCAAGTCGCTTGCTCCGGGACATCAACAATCAAGTTGCAACTAATGAAAAACTGTTTTTT. Its translation: CASRLLRDINNQVATNEKLFF.

This chain joins TRBV4-2 and TRBJ2-7; D is unresolved. In germline, CDR1 is LGHNA, CDR2 YNFKEQ. The CDR3 is made up of 14 amino acids. V gave up 1 base and J gave up 5 bases, with 12 bases separating them. CDR3 sequence (DNA): TGTGCCAGCAGCCAAGGGACCACCGCCAACGAGCAGTACTTC. Protein sequence: CASSQGTTANEQYF.

The rearrangement links TRBV7-9 to TRBJ2-3; D remains ambiguous. Trimming pared 8 bases from V and 6 bases from J, leaving 15 bases between. Looked up from germline, CDR1 is SEHNR and CDR2 is FQNEAQ (reference sequence). The CDR3 is made up of 13 amino acids. The CDR3 loop reads CASLRTPQDTQYF. Here the CDR3 DNA reads TGTGCCAGCCTAAGAACACCCCAGGATACGCAGTATTTT.

The chain couples TRBV5-8 to TRBJ1-3; no definite D call. The germline CDR1 and CDR2 sequences are SGHTS and YDEGEE. This CDR3 has 14 amino acids. V gave up 2 bases and J gave up 0 bases, with 6 bases separating them. The CDR3 loop is CASSLGVSGNTIYF. The CDR3 DNA is TGTGCCAGCAGCTTAGGAGTCTCTGGAAACACCATATATTTT. Using reference TRBV5-8 and TRBJ1-3 for the parts outside the CDR3, the full variable domain is EAGVTQSPTHLIKTRGQQATLRCSPISGHTSVYWYQQALGLGLQFLLWYDEGEERNRGNFPPRFSGRQFPNYSSELNVNALELEDSALYLCASSLGVSGNTIYFGEGSWLTVV.

The chain has TRBV27 and TRBJ2-5; 7 bases fit TRBD1. Per germline, CDR1 MNHEY and CDR2 SMNVEV (reference sequence). The CDR3 totals 16 residues. V lost 0 bases to trimming and J lost 5 bases; unmatched junction nucleotides: 9. Here the CDR3 reads CASSLSRGRPWETQYF. Written as DNA, the CDR3 is TGTGCCAGCAGTTTATCGAGGGGGCGACCTTGGGAGACCCAGTACTTC.

CDR3 region: CASSLAGGKEQFF. CDR3 coding DNA: TGCGCCAGCAGCTTGGCAGGGGGCAAGGAGCAGTTCTTC. The J gene is TRBJ2-1, the V gene TRBV5-1; 8 bases agree with TRBD1. J was trimmed by 10 bases and V by 0 bases; bases with no gene match: 3. Germline lookup yields CDR1 SGHRS and CDR2 YFSETQ. There are 13 residues in the CDR3.

This clone has just one count. This chain connects TRBV2 to TRBJ1-1, with D perhaps TRBD1 (5 bases). This CDR3 comprises 13 residues. V was pared by 8 bases and J by 0 bases, with 10 bases between. Germline V CDR1 and CDR2: SNHLY, FYNNEI. The CDR3 nucleotides are TGTGCCAGCGGGCAGGGCCTGAACACTGAAGCTTTCTTT. Translated: CASGQGLNTEAFF.

CDR3 in amino acids: CASSPQLSYEQYF. The CDR3 DNA reads as TGTGCCAGCAGCCCCCAGCTTTCGTACGAGCAGTACTTC. The gene calls are TRBV7-9 and TRBJ2-7; D is undetermined. Trimming removed 5 bases from V and 4 bases from J, with 12 bases in between. CDR3 size: 13 residues. Germline V lookup: CDR1 SEHNR, CDR2 FQNEAQ (reference sequence).

The V call is TRBV19, the J call TRBJ1-1, with a weak D call TRBD1 (6 bases). CDR1 and CDR2 from the germline V gene are LNHDA and SQIVND (reference sequence). V gave up 7 bases and J gave up 2 bases, with 14 bases separating them. This CDR3 spans 14 amino acids. For the CDR3, the DNA is TGTGCCAGTAAGATCCGGGACATTAACACTGAAGCTTTCTTT. Its protein product is CASKIRDINTEAFF.

This clone was seen only once. The J gene is TRBJ2-6, the V gene TRBV27, with D perhaps TRBD1 or TRBD2 (5 bases each). Germline-derived CDR1 and CDR2 are MNHEY and SMNVEV (reference sequence). The CDR3 length is 15 residues. V gave up 3 bases and J gave up 3 bases, with 9 bases separating them. CDR3 protein: CASSLGVSGANVLTF. CDR3 in DNA: TGTGCCAGCAGTTTGGGGGTTAGTGGGGCCAACGTCCTGACTTTC.

The V and J genes are TRBV30 and TRBJ2-3; 7 nucleotides line up with TRBD1. The J segment lost 2 bases and the V segment lost 0 bases, leaving 8 bases of the junction unmatched. The germline gives CDR1 GTSNPN, CDR2 SVGIG (reference sequence). CDR3 length: 16 amino acids. The CDR3 DNA is TGTGCCTGGAGTGTTGAACAGGGGCTTTTCACAGATACGCAGTATTTT. Translation gives CAWSVEQGLFTDTQYF.

As DNA, the CDR3 is TGTGCCAGCAGTGAATTTTGGGGGAGTAACCCAGATACGCAGTATTTT. This translates into CASSEFWGSNPDTQYF. The chain combines TRBV6-1 with TRBJ2-3; D may correspond to TRBD1 or TRBD2 (5 bases each). Germline CDR1 and CDR2: MNHNS and SASEGT. The CDR3 extends over 16 amino acids. Trimming removed 2 bases at V and 4 bases at J, with 16 bases between.

The count of this clone is one. The chain has TRBV28 and TRBJ2-1, with 9 bases aligning to TRBD2. Looked up from germline, CDR1 is MDHEN and CDR2 is SYDVKM. The CDR3 has 15 amino acids. The ends lost 3 bases at V and 9 bases at J; junction bases unmatched: 9. The CDR3 region has the DNA TGTGCCAGCAGTTTGGTGACTAGCGGCCCCCCTGAGCAGTTCTTC. Amino acids: CASSLVTSGPPEQFF. Variable domain in full (rest from reference TRBV28 and TRBJ2-1): DVKVTQSSRYLVKRTGEKVFLECVQDMDHENMFWYRQDPGLGLRLIYFSYDVKMKEKGDIPEGYSVSREKKERFSLILESASTNQTSMYLCASSLVTSGPPEQFFGPGTRLTVL.

The V and J genes are TRBV30 and TRBJ2-1; 12 bases line up with TRBD2. CDR1 and CDR2 (germline): GTSNPN, SVGIG (reference sequence). With V trimmed by 0 bases and J by 10 bases, 4 bases remained unmatched. The CDR3 is made up of 14 amino acids. The CDR3 reads CAWSVGLAGREQFF. CDR3 DNA sequence: TGTGCCTGGAGTGTAGGACTAGCGGGACGAGAGCAGTTCTTC.

V and J are TRBV29-1 and TRBJ1-4; D is uncertain. The V gene's germline CDR1 is SQVTM and CDR2 ANQGSEA. The length of the CDR3 is 10 residues. Trimming stripped 5 bases from V and 6 bases from J, with 4 bases between. The CDR3 protein is CSVRDEKLFF. CDR3 bases: TGCAGCGTTCGGGATGAAAAACTGTTTTTT. Supplemented by reference TRBV29-1 and TRBJ1-4, the full variable domain reads SAVISQKPSRDICQRGTSLTIQCQVDSQVTMMFWYRQQPGQSLTLIATANQGSEATYESGFVIDKFPISRPNLTFSTLTVSNMSPEDSSIYLCSVRDEKLFFGSGTQLSVL.

The count of this clone is one. This chain links TRBV12-5 with TRBJ1-5, with a possible D match to TRBD1 (6 bases). CDR1 LGHNT and CDR2 FRNRAP come from the germline V gene. Trimming took off 3 bases at V and 2 bases at J, with 11 bases between the two ends. The CDR3 length is 15 residues. Written as DNA, the CDR3 is TGTGCTAGTGGTTTCGGCAGGGGACGCAATCAGCCCCAGCATTTT. Its protein product is CASGFGRGRNQPQHF.

About this clone itself: The junction differs from germline at one of its ends, possibly a read error. The chain combines TRBV11-2 with TRBJ2-3, with D possibly being TRBD2 (6 bases). CDR3 length: 11 residues. The germline gives CDR1 SGHAT, CDR2 FQNNGV. CDR3 sequence reads: CASIDSGTHSF. The CDR3, as DNA: TGTGCCAGCATCGACAGTGGGACTCATAGTTTT.

The chain recombines TRBV19 with TRBJ1-1; a possible D gene is TRBD1 (6 bases). V gave up 5 bases and J gave up 1 base, with 14 bases separating them. This CDR3 region has 15 residues. Germline V lookup: CDR1 LNHDA, CDR2 SQIVND (reference sequence). The CDR3 region is CASSLAGAGNTEAFF. CDR3 nucleotide sequence: TGTGCCAGTAGTCTAGCAGGGGCAGGGAACACTGAAGCTTTCTTT.